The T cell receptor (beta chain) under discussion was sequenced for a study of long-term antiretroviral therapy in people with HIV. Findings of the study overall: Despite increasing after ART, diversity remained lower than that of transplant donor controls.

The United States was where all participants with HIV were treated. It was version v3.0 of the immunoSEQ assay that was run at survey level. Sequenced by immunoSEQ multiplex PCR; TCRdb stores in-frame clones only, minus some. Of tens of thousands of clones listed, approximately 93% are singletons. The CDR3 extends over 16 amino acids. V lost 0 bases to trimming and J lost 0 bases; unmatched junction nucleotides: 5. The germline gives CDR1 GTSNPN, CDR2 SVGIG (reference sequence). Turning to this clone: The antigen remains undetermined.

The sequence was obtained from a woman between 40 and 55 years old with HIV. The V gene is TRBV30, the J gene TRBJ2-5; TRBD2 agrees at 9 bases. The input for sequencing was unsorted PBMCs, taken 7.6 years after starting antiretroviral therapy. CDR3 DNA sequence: TGTGCCTGGAGTGTACTAGCGGGTAGTTACCAAGAGACCCAGTACTTC. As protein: CAWSVLAGSYQETQYF.